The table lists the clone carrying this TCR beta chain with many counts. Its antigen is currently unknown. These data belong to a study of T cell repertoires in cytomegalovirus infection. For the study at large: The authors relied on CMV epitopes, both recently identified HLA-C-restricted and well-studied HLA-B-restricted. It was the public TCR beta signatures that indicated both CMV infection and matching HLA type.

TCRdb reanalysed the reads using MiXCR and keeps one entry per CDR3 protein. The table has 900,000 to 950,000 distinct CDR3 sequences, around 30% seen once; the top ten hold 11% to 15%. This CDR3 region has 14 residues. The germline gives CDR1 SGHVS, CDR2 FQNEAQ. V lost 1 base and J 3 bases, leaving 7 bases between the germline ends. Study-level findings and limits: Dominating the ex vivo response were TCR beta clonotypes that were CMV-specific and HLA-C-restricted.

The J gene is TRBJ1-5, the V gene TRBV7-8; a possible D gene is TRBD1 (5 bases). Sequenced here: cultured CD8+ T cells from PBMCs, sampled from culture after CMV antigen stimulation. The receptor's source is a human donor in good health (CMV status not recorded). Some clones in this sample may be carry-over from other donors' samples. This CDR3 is CASSLEGANQPQHF. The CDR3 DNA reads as TGTGCCAGCAGCTTAGAAGGGGCCAATCAGCCCCAGCATTTT. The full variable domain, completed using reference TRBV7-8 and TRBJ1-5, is GAGVSQSPRYKVAKRGQDVALRCDPISGHVSLFWYQQALGQGPEFLTYFQNEAQLDKSGLPSDRFFAERPEGSVSTLKIQRTQQEDSAVYLCASSLEGANQPQHFGDGTRLSIL.